The 23 T cell receptor beta chains given below trace back to one sample, sequenced in a study of beta chain features in type 1 diabetes. Expressed TCRB transcripts were sequenced because the entire RNA isolate underwent reverse transcription. TCRdb keeps only in-frame clones here, not all; method: immunoSEQ multiplex PCR. The sample includes about 710,000 clones, 11% to 15% seen only once; the top ten take 0.035% to 0.045%. Study conclusions and caveats: TCRB CDR3 length was moderately but significantly reduced in all four CD4+ subsets of Type 1 diabetes patients.

For these receptors, no antigen is known. Source material: naive CD4+ T cells from blood. These receptors all come from a man younger than 30 with type 1 diabetes.

The J gene is TRBJ1-5, the V gene TRBV28; no definite D call. V was trimmed by 1 base and J by 7 bases, leaving 5 bases between them. Germline-derived CDR1 and CDR2 are MDHEN and SYDVKM. The CDR3 is 12 residues long. CDR3 bases: TGTGCCAGCAGTTTATTGAGCCAGCCCCAGCATTTT. Amino acids: CASSLLSQPQHF.

The genes are TRBV29-1 and TRBJ2-1; TRBD1 matches at 9 bases. Unmatched junction bases numbered 3, after V lost 3 bases and J lost 3 bases. The germline CDR1 and CDR2 sequences are SQVTM and ANQGSEA. The CDR3 length is 14 residues. CDR3 sequence (DNA): TGCAGCGTTGATAGGACAGGGGTCTACAATGAGCAGTTCTTC. This translates into CSVDRTGVYNEQFF.

This chain's CDR3 is CSVEVGRTYNEQFF. In DNA form, the CDR3 reads TGCAGCGTTGAAGTCGGCAGGACCTACAATGAGCAGTTCTTC. This sequence joins TRBV29-1 and TRBJ2-1; D is unresolved. V was shortened by 1 base and J by 2 bases, with 9 bases between the two germline ends. Germline CDR1 and CDR2: SQVTM and ANQGSEA. This CDR3 contains 14 residues.

The chain is built from TRBV10-3 and TRBJ1-4; the D gene is possibly TRBD1 (5 bases). Trimming left V 4 bases short and J 5 bases short, with 8 bases between. This CDR3 is built from 13 residues. CDR1 and CDR2 (germline): ENHRY, SYGVKD. CDR3 sequence (DNA): TGTGCCATCAGTGGGGACGGGAATGAAAAACTGTTTTTT. Amino acid sequence: CAISGDGNEKLFF.

The genes are TRBV2 and TRBJ1-6, with D uncertain. The ends were cut back, 2 bases at V and 6 bases at J, with 8 bases in the middle. Germline lookup yields CDR1 SNHLY and CDR2 FYNNEI. This CDR3 contains 14 residues. This CDR3 reads CASSERRANSPLHF. The CDR3 region has the DNA TGTGCCAGCAGTGAACGAAGGGCTAATTCACCCCTCCACTTT.

The chain carries TRBV28 and TRBJ2-7, with 9 bases fitting TRBD1. This CDR3 is built from 15 residues. V dropped 6 bases and J dropped 3; count of bases not matched to a gene: 9. The V gene's germline CDR1 is MDHEN and CDR2 SYDVKM. The CDR3 region has the DNA TGTGCCAGCAGACCCTCCGGACAGGGGAACTACGAGCAGTACTTC. Protein sequence: CASRPSGQGNYEQYF.

The V and J genes are TRBV7-9 and TRBJ2-1; the match to TRBD1 covers 12 bases. After removal of 8 bases from V and 7 bases from J, the junction contained 21 bases not matched to a gene. Germline V gene data show CDR1 as SEHNR and CDR2 as FQNEAQ (reference sequence). The CDR3 loop spans 19 amino acids. CDR3 DNA: TGTGCCAGCTCACCACCGGGACAGGGGGCGCGTGGAGGGCAGAATGAGCAGTTCTTC. It translates to CASSPPGQGARGGQNEQFF.

The chain has TRBV23-1 and TRBJ2-7; D may be TRBD1 (5 bases). TRBV23-1 is annotated as an ORF whose role is uncertain. The V end lost 0 bases, the J end lost 5 bases, and 14 bases lay between the germline ends. The CDR3 covers 15 residues. The CDR3 loop reads CASSQSKGRAHEQYF. The CDR3 coding sequence is TGCGCCAGCAGTCAATCGAAGGGCAGGGCGCACGAGCAGTACTTC.

This clone was counted between two and nine times. The chain carries TRBV6-1 and TRBJ1-2, with D perhaps TRBD1 (5 bases). This CDR3 is 12 amino acids long. V was pared by 8 bases and J by 1 base, with 8 bases between. Germline lookup yields CDR1 MNHNS and CDR2 SASEGT. CDR3 nucleotide sequence: TGTGCCAGCTTGGGGGATAACTATGGCTACACCTTC. It codes for CASLGDNYGYTF.

Written as DNA, the CDR3 is TGTGCCAGCACCGTTCAAGGCGAGCAGTACTTC. Residues: CASTVQGEQYF. The chain combines TRBV2 with TRBJ2-7; D is unclear. Germline V lookup: CDR1 SNHLY, CDR2 FYNNEI. The CDR3 has 11 residues. The V end lost 7 bases, the J end lost 6 bases, and 10 bases lay between the germline ends. The full variable domain, rest sourced from reference TRBV2 and TRBJ2-7, is EPEVTQTPSHQVTQMGQEVILRCVPISNHLYFYWYRQILGQKVEFLVSFYNNEISEKSEIFDDQFSVERPDGSNFTLKIRSTKLEDSAMYFCASTVQGEQYFGPGTRLTVT.

The V and J genes are TRBV2 and TRBJ2-2; D is possibly TRBD1 (6 bases). The V gene's germline CDR1 is SNHLY and CDR2 FYNNEI. Trimming pared 6 bases from V and 2 bases from J, leaving 13 bases between. The CDR3 covers 15 residues. In DNA form, the CDR3 reads TGTGCCAGCAGGGAACAGGGCCCAAACACCGGGGAGCTGTTTTTT. Translated, it gives CASREQGPNTGELFF.

This clone was detected a few times. The same CDR3 can be traced to other DNA sequences in this sample. CDR3 region: CSVDRQGQETQYF. The CDR3 region has the DNA TGCAGCGTTGACCGGCAGGGGCAAGAGACCCAGTACTTC. The V call is TRBV29-1, the J call TRBJ2-5; maybe TRBD1 (6 bases). Trimming cost V 3 bases and J 2 bases, with 10 bases left between them. The CDR3 has 13 amino acids. Looked up from germline, CDR1 is SQVTM and CDR2 is ANQGSEA.

The chain uses TRBV7-9 and TRBJ1-1; 8 bases are a match to TRBD1. CDR1 SEHNR and CDR2 FQNEAQ come from the germline V gene (reference sequence). Trimming at V came to 5 bases and at J to 3 bases, leaving 5 bases not matched to a gene. The CDR3 loop spans 14 amino acids. The CDR3 coding sequence is TGTGCCAGCAGCCCGGGACAGGTCGACACTGAAGCTTTCTTT. It specifies CASSPGQVDTEAFF.

This clone was found a few times. The gene calls are TRBV18 and TRBJ2-4; D may be TRBD2 (6 bases). CDR1 and CDR2 (germline): KGHSH, LQKENI. The ends were cut back, 8 bases at V and 8 bases at J, with 19 bases in the middle. The CDR3 spans 14 residues. This chain's CDR3 is CASAPGLFLDIQYF. CDR3 DNA sequence: TGTGCCAGCGCCCCGGGACTTTTTCTGGACATTCAGTACTTC.

This clone has only a few counts. The rearrangement uses TRBV9 and TRBJ2-1; no firm D call. CDR1 SGDLS and CDR2 YYNGEE come from the germline V gene. The CDR3 has 8 residues. The V gene lost 8 bases and the J gene lost 8 bases, with 2 bases spanning the gap. For the CDR3, the DNA is TGTGCCAGGGATGAGCAGTTCTTC. This codes for CARDEQFF.

V and J are TRBV18 and TRBJ2-3; tentative D call: TRBD2 (5 bases). CDR1 KGHSH and CDR2 LQKENI come from the germline V gene. The CDR3 contains 14 residues. Trimming stripped 8 bases from V and 0 bases from J, with 12 bases between. CDR3 bases: TGTGCCAGCGCCTCACTAGACAGCACAGATACGCAGTATTTT. It translates to CASASLDSTDTQYF.

This clone has just a few counts. V is TRBV6-6 and J is TRBJ2-2, with D perhaps given as TRBD1 or TRBD2 (7 bases each). Trimming stripped 10 bases from V and 4 bases from J, with 19 bases between. The germline V gene has CDR1 MNHNY and CDR2 SVGAGI (reference sequence). The CDR3 runs to 15 residues. The CDR3 DNA follows: TGTGCCACCGTAGCCAGGGGGGGCTTCACCGGGGAGCTGTTTTTT. Translating gives CATVARGGFTGELFF.

J is TRBJ2-7 and V is TRBV29-1, with 9 positions matching TRBD1. The ends lost 6 bases at V and 5 bases at J; junction bases unmatched: 5. The CDR3 is 12 amino acids. Germline CDR1 is SQVTM and CDR2 is ANQGSEA. CDR3 loop: CSVDRGMDEQYF. Here the CDR3 DNA reads TGCAGCGTCGACAGGGGGATGGACGAGCAGTACTTC.

This clone was detected only a few times. This may arise from a read error, as a much more abundant clone is one base away. This chain connects TRBV7-9 to TRBJ2-7; D unclear. The V and J ends lost 4 bases and 3 bases respectively, with 4 bases between them. The CDR3 has 11 amino acids. Germline V gene lookup returns CDR1 SEHNR and CDR2 FQNEAQ (reference sequence). CDR3 protein: CASSSFYEQYF. The CDR3 coding sequence is TGTGCCAGCAGCTCCTTCTACGAGCAGTACTTC.

This clone was seen a few times. The gene calls are TRBV7-2 and TRBJ2-1, with TRBD1 matching over 9 bases. Trimming removed 6 bases from V and 5 bases from J; junction bases left unmatched: 5. This CDR3 has 14 residues. Germline CDR1 reads SGHTA; CDR2 reads FQGNSA. CDR3 amino acids: CASRRQGVHNEQFF. The CDR3 bases are TGTGCCAGCAGACGACAGGGGGTGCACAATGAGCAGTTCTTC.

This clone was observed a handful of times. The rearrangement uses TRBV30 and TRBJ1-1; the match to TRBD1 covers 9 bases. Looked up from germline, CDR1 is GTSNPN and CDR2 is SVGIG (reference sequence). The CDR3 is 13 residues long. The J segment lost 5 bases and the V segment lost 4 bases, leaving 5 bases of the junction unmatched. CDR3 residues: CAWKQGAWTEAFF. The CDR3 nucleotides read TGTGCCTGGAAACAGGGGGCTTGGACTGAAGCTTTCTTT.

The CDR3 nucleotides read TGTGCCAGCAGACTACAGGGGTTCAATAATTCACCCCTCCACTTT. It encodes CASRLQGFNNSPLHF. The rearrangement joins TRBV28 to TRBJ1-6; the match to TRBD1 covers 7 bases. Germline V CDR1 and CDR2: MDHEN, SYDVKM. This CDR3 spans 15 amino acids. Trimming at V came to 6 bases and at J to 5 bases, leaving 7 bases not matched to a gene.

This clone was detected only a few times. The chain has TRBV7-2 and TRBJ2-1, with 8 positions matching TRBD1. There are 15 residues in the CDR3. CDR1 and CDR2 (germline): SGHTA, FQGNSA. V was clipped by 4 bases and J by 3 bases; unmatched bases: 5. The CDR3 DNA reads as TGTGCCAGCAGCTCCGACAGGGGAGGCTACAATGAGCAGTTCTTC. This codes for CASSSDRGGYNEQFF.